This TCR beta chain was sequenced during a study of T cells in Graves' hyperthyroidism and ophthalmopathy (dated by TCRdb to between 2017 and 2020). Some background on the complete study: Peripheral blood samples were taken at the time of initial diagnosis, prior to any treatment. In addition, the study compared T-cell repertoires in thyroid tissue and in blood from several Graves' hyperthyroidism patients. Whether ophthalmopathy could be predicted prospectively was tested in an independent validation cohort made up of under 20 hyperthyroidism patients plus 17 patients who later progressed to ophthalmopathy. Following sampling, methimazole starting at 30 mg daily was given to hyperthyroidism patients, and high-dose intravenous methylprednisolone was given to ophthalmopathy patients. The 100 discovery patients were randomly split 7:3 into training and test sets. The paper describes TCR Vbeta CDR3 sequencing of 135 peripheral blood samples, made up of some 40 ophthalmopathy patients, roughly 80 hyperthyroidism patients and 17 progressor patients. A discovery cohort of roughly 100 patients, 43 with Graves' ophthalmopathy and about 60 with stable Graves' hyperthyroidism, was used to find distinguishing TCR V-J signatures. Study-wide findings and limitations: In validation, the model predicted progression to ophthalmopathy a median of about 6 months before onset, with over 60% sensitivity and 72.22% specificity. No statistical method was used to set the sample size in advance, and investigators knew the group allocation. A 13 V-J signature model separated ophthalmopathy from stable hyperthyroidism, with around 90% sensitivity and approximately 81% specificity in cross-validation and 80%/75% in testing. Most expanded thyroid clonotypes (frequency above 0.001) were also detected in blood, suggesting blood repertoires may reflect thyroid immune responses.

The CDR3 goes from the cysteine to the phenylalanine over 15 residues. The sequence is cut down to CDR3 DNA, 45 bases in frame from base 1. Compared with germline, V lacks 5 bases and J lacks 2 bases; bases without a gene match: 5. As encoded in the germline V gene (reference sequence), CDR1 is MNHEY while CDR2 is SMNVEV. TCR beta CDR3 regions were amplified from RNA transcripts. For the first round of RT-PCR on the TCR CDR3, the HTBI primer set was used together with the Qiagen OneStep RT-PCR kit. A second multiplex PCR round built the libraries, followed by size selection and purification. Libraries were sequenced paired-end with 100 bp reads on an Illumina HiSeq2000. The authors processed their data as follows. SOAPnuke was used to process the raw data, with reads discarded if the reads contained adapters or uncalled bases, had a mean Phred below 15, or lacked an exact constant-primer or identifier match. High-quality paired reads were merged using COPE v1.2.5, and each unique nucleotide sequence was defined as a clonotype. Clonotypes were aligned to IMGT TRBV, TRBD and TRBJ reference segments using MiTCR v1.1. The analysis included only V-J combinations with a frequency above 0.0001, which together covered around 99% of the repertoires. A TCS score was defined as the ratio between F50 (clonal expansion) and ExV (chaos), using BLOSUM62-based TCRdist between CDR3 peptides within each V-J. Welch's t-statistics and random forest reduced roughly 540 V-J features to about 13, which were used in a naive Bayes classifier (R e1071). TCRdb applied fastp at Q25 and MiXCR to the public reads, then kept only in-frame beta chains. Rows merge per CDR3 protein into single entries with the most common DNA and genes. The V and J calls reflect TCRdb's pipeline rather than the authors' work. The sample contains roughly 300,000 distinct CDR3 sequences, 15% to 20% of them found a single time. About 53% of the sample belongs to the ten largest clones.

Stable Graves' hyperthyroidism was defined as the absence of progression to ophthalmopathy over 18 months of follow-up. Hyperthyroidism patients were newly diagnosed, with disease duration under 2 months, and aged 18 to 65 years. Patients with uncontrolled infections, other autoimmune diseases, pregnancy or lactation were excluded. Diagnoses were established on the basis of clinical symptoms, serum thyroxine and TRAb, thyroid ultrasound, and orbital computed tomography. Ficoll-Paque density gradient centrifugation was used to isolate PBMCs from under 11 ml of fresh peripheral blood. Trizol reagent was used to extract total RNA, and RNA quality was then checked on an Agilent 2100 Bioanalyzer. This clonotype was recorded at least ten times. The antigen it recognizes is unknown. Nothing much larger sits one base from this clone, and base qualities are not available.

Material for sequencing was blood. This receptor was identified in a woman in her forties or fifties with Graves' hyperthyroidism. The sequence joins TRBV27 to TRBJ2-3; a stretch of 9 junction bases matches TRBD2. The CDR3 in this case is CASSPPGLATDTQYF. The nucleotide sequence reads TGTGCCAGCAGTCCTCCGGGACTAGCCACAGATACGCAGTATTTT.